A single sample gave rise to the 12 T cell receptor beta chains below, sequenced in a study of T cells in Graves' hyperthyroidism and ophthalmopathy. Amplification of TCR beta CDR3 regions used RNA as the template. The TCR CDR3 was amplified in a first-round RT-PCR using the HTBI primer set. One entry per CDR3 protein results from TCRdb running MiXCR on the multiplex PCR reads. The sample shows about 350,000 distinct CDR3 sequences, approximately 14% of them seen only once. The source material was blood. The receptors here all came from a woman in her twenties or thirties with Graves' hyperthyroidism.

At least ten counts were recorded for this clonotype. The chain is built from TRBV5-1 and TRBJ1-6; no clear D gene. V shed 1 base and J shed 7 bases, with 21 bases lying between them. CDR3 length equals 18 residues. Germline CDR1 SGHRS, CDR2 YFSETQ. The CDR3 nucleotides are TGCGCCAGCAGCTTGTCATACGGGAGAACCACGGCGAATTCACCCCTCCACTTT. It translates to CASSLSYGRTTANSPLHF.

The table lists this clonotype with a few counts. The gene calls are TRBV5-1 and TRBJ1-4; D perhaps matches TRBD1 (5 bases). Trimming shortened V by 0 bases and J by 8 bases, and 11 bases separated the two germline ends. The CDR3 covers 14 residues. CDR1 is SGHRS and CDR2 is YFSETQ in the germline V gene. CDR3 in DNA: TGCGCCAGCAGCTTGGGAATACAGGAGGAAAAACTGTTTTTT. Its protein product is CASSLGIQEEKLFF.

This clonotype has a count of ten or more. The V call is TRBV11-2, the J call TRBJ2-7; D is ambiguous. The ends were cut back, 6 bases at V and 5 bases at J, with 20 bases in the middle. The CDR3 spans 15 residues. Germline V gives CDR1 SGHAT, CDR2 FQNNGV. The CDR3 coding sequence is TGTGCCAGCAGAAGAACCTACCCCCCAGGTGACGAGCAGTACTTC. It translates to CASRRTYPPGDEQYF.

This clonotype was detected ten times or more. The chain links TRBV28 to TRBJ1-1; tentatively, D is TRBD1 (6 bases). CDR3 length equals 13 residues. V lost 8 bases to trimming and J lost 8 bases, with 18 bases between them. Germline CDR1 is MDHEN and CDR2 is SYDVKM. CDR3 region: CASAIRDKDEAFF. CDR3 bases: TGTGCCAGCGCGATCCGGGACAAAGACGAAGCTTTCTTT.

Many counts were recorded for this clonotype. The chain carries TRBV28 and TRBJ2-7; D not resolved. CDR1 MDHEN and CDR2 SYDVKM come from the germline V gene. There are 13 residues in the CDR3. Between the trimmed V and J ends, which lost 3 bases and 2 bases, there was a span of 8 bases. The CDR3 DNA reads TGTGCCAGCAGTTTGACCAATACCTACGAGCAGTACTTC. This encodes CASSLTNTYEQYF. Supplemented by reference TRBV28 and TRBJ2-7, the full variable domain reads DVKVTQSSRYLVKRTGEKVFLECVQDMDHENMFWYRQDPGLGLRLIYFSYDVKMKEKGDIPEGYSVSREKKERFSLILESASTNQTSMYLCASSLTNTYEQYFGPGTRLTVT.

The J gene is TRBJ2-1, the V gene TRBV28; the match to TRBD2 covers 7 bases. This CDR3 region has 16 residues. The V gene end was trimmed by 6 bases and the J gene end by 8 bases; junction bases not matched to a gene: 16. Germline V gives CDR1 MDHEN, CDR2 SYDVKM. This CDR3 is CASSVVGGREVDEQFF. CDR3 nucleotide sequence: TGTGCCAGCAGCGTAGTGGGCGGGAGAGAGGTCGATGAGCAGTTCTTC.

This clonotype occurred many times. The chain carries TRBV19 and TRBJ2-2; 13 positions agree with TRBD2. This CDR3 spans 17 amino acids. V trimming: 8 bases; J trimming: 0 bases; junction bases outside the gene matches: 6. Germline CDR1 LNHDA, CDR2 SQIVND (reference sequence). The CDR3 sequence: CASRKLAGGSNTGELFF. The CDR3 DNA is TGTGCCAGTCGGAAACTAGCGGGAGGGTCGAACACCGGGGAGCTGTTTTTT.

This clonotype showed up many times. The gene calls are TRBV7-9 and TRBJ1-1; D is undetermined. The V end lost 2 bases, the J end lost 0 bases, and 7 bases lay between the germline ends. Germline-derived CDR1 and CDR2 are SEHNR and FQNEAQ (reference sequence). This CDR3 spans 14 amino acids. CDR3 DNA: TGTGCCAGCAGCTTAAGCCTTTTGAACACTGAAGCTTTCTTT. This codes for CASSLSLLNTEAFF.

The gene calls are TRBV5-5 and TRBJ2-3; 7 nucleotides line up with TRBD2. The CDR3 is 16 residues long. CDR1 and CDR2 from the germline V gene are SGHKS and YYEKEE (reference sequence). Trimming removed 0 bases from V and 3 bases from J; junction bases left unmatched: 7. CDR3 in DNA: TGTGCCAGCAGCTTGGTTGGCGGGGGTGGTACAGATACGCAGTATTTT. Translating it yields CASSLVGGGGTDTQYF.

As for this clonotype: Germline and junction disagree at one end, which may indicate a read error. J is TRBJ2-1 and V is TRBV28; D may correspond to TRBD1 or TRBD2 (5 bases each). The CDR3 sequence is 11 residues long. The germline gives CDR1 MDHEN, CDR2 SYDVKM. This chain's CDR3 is CANSMGPGQFF. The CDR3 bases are TGTGCCAACAGTATGGGACCGGGTCAGTTCTTC.

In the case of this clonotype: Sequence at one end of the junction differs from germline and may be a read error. CDR3 bases: TGTGCCAGCAGCTTAGGGGAATTGGCAGATATGCAGTATTTT. It codes for CASSLGELADMQYF. This sequence joins TRBV7-2 and TRBJ2-3; D is undetermined. Per germline, CDR1 SGHTA and CDR2 FQGNSA. The CDR3 spans 14 residues.

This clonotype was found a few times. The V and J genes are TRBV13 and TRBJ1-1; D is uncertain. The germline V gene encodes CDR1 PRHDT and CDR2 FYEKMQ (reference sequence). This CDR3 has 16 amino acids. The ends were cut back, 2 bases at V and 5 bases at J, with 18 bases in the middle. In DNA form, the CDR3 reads TGTGCCAGCAGCTTACATTACGAGGGTGACGGAACTGAAGCTTTCTTT. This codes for CASSLHYEGDGTEAFF.